Below are 18 T cell receptor beta chains sequenced from a single sample in a study of cytomegalovirus exposure and HLA in healthy donors. The PCR contained 60 Vbeta and 13 Jbeta primers. The assay was immunoSEQ multiplex PCR, and TCRdb's table has in-frame clones only and misses some. Counted here are some 180,000 clones, about four fifths occurring once; the ten biggest clones make up roughly 15%. The sequencing sample was made of PBMCs. These receptors were collected from a woman younger than 45 in good health and CMV-seropositive.

This clone was recorded once. The CDR3 DNA reads TGCGCCAGCAGCTTGGGTAGGGGCTATGGCTACACCTTC. Its protein product is CASSLGRGYGYTF. The chain is built from TRBV5-1 and TRBJ1-2; TRBD1 is a possible D gene (5 bases). The germline V gene has CDR1 SGHRS and CDR2 YFSETQ. This CDR3 has 13 amino acids. V dropped 0 bases and J dropped 4 bases, with 7 bases sitting between them.

The CDR3 protein is CASSVDARGTEAFF. The DNA of the CDR3 is TGTGCCAGCAGCGTAGATGCCCGGGGCACTGAAGCTTTCTTT. The V gene is TRBV9, the J gene TRBJ1-1; D call uncertain. The CDR3 is 14 amino acids. Looked up from germline, CDR1 is SGDLS and CDR2 is YYNGEE. V was cut by 0 bases and J by 4 bases, with 10 bases left in between.

This clone was observed a handful of times. The chain has TRBV10-1 and TRBJ1-2; 7 nucleotides agree with TRBD1. Germline CDR1 and CDR2: WNHNN and SYGVQD (reference sequence). The ends lost 5 bases at V and 4 bases at J; junction bases unmatched: 4. The CDR3 length is 13 residues. The CDR3 coding sequence is TGCGCCAGCAGTCCACAGGGGAGCTATGGCTACACCTTC. Translating it yields CASSPQGSYGYTF.

This CDR3 is CASSPITGTGGLTGELFF. DNA of the CDR3: TGTGCCAGCAGCCCGATTACCGGGACAGGGGGTCTCACCGGGGAGCTGTTTTTT. V gene TRBV13 combines with J gene TRBJ2-2; 11 nucleotides align to TRBD1. Trimming took 5 bases from V and 4 from J; bases not matched to a gene: 12. This CDR3 comprises 18 residues. Per germline, CDR1 PRHDT and CDR2 FYEKMQ (reference sequence).

J is TRBJ2-3 and V is TRBV5-1, with a possible D match to TRBD2 (7 bases). V was shortened by 4 bases and J by 4 bases, with 19 bases between the two germline ends. The CDR3 runs to 16 residues. CDR1 and CDR2 (germline): SGHRS, YFSETQ. This CDR3 reads CASSLEGGGLADTQYF. The CDR3, as DNA: TGCGCCAGCAGCCTGGAGGGGGGAGGGCTGGCAGATACGCAGTATTTT.

The chain links TRBV15 to TRBJ1-5; possibly TRBD1 for D (5 bases). V shed 5 bases and J shed 0 bases, with 11 bases lying between them. Germline assignment: CDR1 LNHNV and CDR2 YYDKDF (reference sequence). The CDR3 contains 15 residues. Written as DNA, the CDR3 is TGTGCCACCAGCGGGGGGGACGCTAGCAATCAGCCCCAGCATTTT. The encoded protein is CATSGGDASNQPQHF. Full variable domain (remainder filled in from reference TRBV15 and TRBJ1-5): DAMVIQNPRYQVTQFGKPVTLSCSQTLNHNVMYWYQQKSSQAPKLLFHYYDKDFNNEADTPDNFQSRRPNTSFCFLDIRSPGLGDTAMYLCATSGGDASNQPQHFGDGTRLSIL.

This sequence joins TRBV6-4 and TRBJ2-2; possibly TRBD1 for D (5 bases). The V end was cut by 6 bases, the J end by 7 bases, with 15 bases between. Germline V gives CDR1 MRHNA, CDR2 SNTAGT. The CDR3 is 14 amino acids. The CDR3 nucleotides read TGTGCCAGCAGCGACCACCCAGGGATCGGGGAGCTGTTTTTT. Its translation: CASSDHPGIGELFF.

This chain links TRBV19 with TRBJ2-7; tentative D call: TRBD1 (6 bases). Germline CDR1 and CDR2: LNHDA and SQIVND (reference sequence). This CDR3 contains 14 residues. V was pared by 7 bases and J by 2 bases, with 15 bases between. CDR3 residues: CASTPTGRPYEQYF. CDR3 DNA: TGTGCCAGTACTCCGACAGGACGGCCCTACGAGCAGTACTTC.

The chain carries TRBV7-2 and TRBJ1-2; D is perhaps TRBD1 (6 bases). Germline CDR1 and CDR2: SGHTA and FQGNSA. The ends were cut back, 2 bases at V and 4 bases at J, with 11 bases in the middle. The CDR3 loop spans 14 amino acids. In DNA, the CDR3 is TGTGCCAGCAGCTTAAGCGGCAGGGGCTATGGCTACACCTTC. Amino acid sequence: CASSLSGRGYGYTF.

The genes are TRBV2 and TRBJ2-3; TRBD2 agrees at 8 bases. J lost 2 bases, V lost 6 bases, and 10 bases had no gene match. Germline CDR1 and CDR2: SNHLY and FYNNEI. This CDR3 is 16 amino acids long. CDR3 protein: CASRSSSGGLTDTQYF. CDR3 DNA sequence: TGTGCCAGCAGGAGTTCAAGCGGGGGCCTCACAGATACGCAGTATTTT.

Of note for this clone: An end of the junction differs from the germline gene, which may be a read error. The V and J genes are TRBV7-9 and TRBJ1-1; 7 nucleotides agree with TRBD1. The CDR3 is 13 amino acids. Germline lookup yields CDR1 SEHNR and CDR2 FQNEAQ (reference sequence). The CDR3 DNA reads TGTGCCTGCAGACAGGGAATGAACACTGAAGCTTTCTTT. Translated, it gives CACRQGMNTEAFF. Looking up the rest from reference TRBV7-9 and TRBJ1-1 gives the full variable domain: DTGVSQNPRHKITKRGQNVTFRCDPISEHNRLYWYRQTLGQGPEFLTYFQNEAQLEKSRLLSDRFSAERPKGSFSTLEIQRTEQGDSAMYLCACRQGMNTEAFFGQGTRLTVV.

V gene TRBV6-5 combines with J gene TRBJ2-3, with 7 positions matching TRBD2. Germline assignment: CDR1 MNHEY and CDR2 SVGAGI. The CDR3 loop spans 15 amino acids. Trimming removed 0 bases from V and 6 bases from J; junction bases left unmatched: 6. This chain's CDR3 is CASSYSSGRADTQYF. CDR3 nucleotides: TGTGCCAGCAGTTACTCGTCAGGGAGGGCGGATACGCAGTATTTT.

This chain links TRBV28 with TRBJ2-7; 9 bases align to TRBD1. The germline gives CDR1 MDHEN, CDR2 SYDVKM. Trimming took 10 bases from V and 6 from J; bases not matched to a gene: 16. This CDR3 contains 15 residues. This CDR3 is CATSAGDRVSPEQYF. The CDR3 nucleotides read TGTGCCACCTCAGCCGGGGACAGGGTTTCTCCCGAGCAGTACTTC.

The genes are TRBV2 and TRBJ1-1, with D hard to call. The CDR3 consists of 13 residues. Germline values: CDR1 SNHLY, CDR2 FYNNEI. V was shortened by 7 bases and J by 0 bases, with 9 bases between the two germline ends. As DNA, the CDR3 is TGTGCCAGCACCCTAGACTTGAACACTGAAGCTTTCTTT. It is translated as CASTLDLNTEAFF.

This chain joins TRBV30 and TRBJ1-3; maybe TRBD1 (5 bases). The length of the CDR3 is 13 residues. CDR1 GTSNPN and CDR2 SVGIG come from the germline V gene (reference sequence). Trimming took off 1 base at V and 3 bases at J, with 7 bases between the two ends. The CDR3 nucleotides read TGTGCCTGGAGTGGTACAGGTGGAAACACCATATATTTT. Amino acid sequence: CAWSGTGGNTIYF.

The chain joins TRBV5-1 to TRBJ2-1, with 7 bases identical to TRBD2. Germline values: CDR1 SGHRS, CDR2 YFSETQ. V was pared by 4 bases and J by 1 base, with 2 bases of the junction left unmatched. The CDR3 loop spans 14 amino acids. CDR3 nucleotides: TGCGCCAGCAGCGGGGGGGAATCCTACAATGAGCAGTTCTTC. This encodes CASSGGESYNEQFF.

This clone showed up just a few times. This sequence joins TRBV10-3 and TRBJ1-5; the D is unclear. The CDR3 spans 12 residues. V was trimmed by 10 bases and J by 4 bases, leaving 11 bases between them. The germline V gene has CDR1 ENHRY and CDR2 SYGVKD. The CDR3 loop reads CATASGNQPQHF. CDR3 coding DNA: TGTGCCACCGCCTCGGGAAATCAGCCCCAGCATTTT.

V and J are TRBV18 and TRBJ1-1; tentatively, D is TRBD1 (6 bases). Germline lookup yields CDR1 KGHSH and CDR2 LQKENI. V lost 2 bases, J lost 1 base, and 14 bases lay in between. CDR3 size: 16 residues. CDR3 in amino acids: CASSPVGGSGNTEAFF. Here the CDR3 DNA reads TGTGCCAGCTCACCAGTAGGGGGATCGGGGAACACTGAAGCTTTCTTT.